Reported below is one T cell receptor (beta chain). The antigen remains unidentified. The CDR3 sequence is 11 residues long. V lost 6 bases and J lost 6, with 8 bases in between. Germline V gene lookup returns CDR1 SGHTA and CDR2 FQGNSA. The data derive from a study of shared clonotypes between healthy human individuals. Study information: A few men and a couple of women, aged 18 to 49, were donors.

A CD45RA-negative memory subset and a CD45RA+ naive subset were separated from the CD4+ cells. Clones were read by immunoSEQ multiplex PCR, and TCRdb kept only the in-frame ones, dropping some. The profile shows 2 million to 2.5 million clones, almost 96% of them singletons. Broader study findings: Between a handful of donors, naive CD4 clonotypes were shared at a level of about 5%.

The source is a man aged 18 to 29 in good health. Sequencing was performed on naive CD4+ T cells sorted from blood. Documented subset: CD45RA+ positively selected. The chain recombines TRBV7-2 with TRBJ2-5; no clear D gene. The CDR3 DNA is TGTGCCAGCAGTCCGCAGAAGACCCAGTACTTC. The encoded protein is CASSPQKTQYF.